This T cell receptor (beta chain) was retrieved from a study of blood T cell repertoires in COVID-19. The wider study: The United States, Italy and Spain were the sources of the acute and convalescent COVID-19 samples. Sources were T cells, B-cell-depleted T cells, or PBMCs; the material itself was cDNA or gDNA.

A few counts support this clone. The CDR3 is made up of 17 amino acids. Germline lookup yields CDR1 ENHRY and CDR2 SYGVKD. The junction had 11 bases not matched to a gene; V was cut back by 3 bases and J by 1 base. Original methodology: By means of reference gene primer amplification, nucleated cell counts were estimated. The protocol was immunoSEQ multiplex PCR, while the TCRdb copy is restricted to in-frame clones and leaves out a portion. From that table come the V and J calls and clone size; the DNA was used to work out D and trimming. The sample holds 200,000 to 250,000 clones, around 82% seen once.

This receptor was identified in a woman aged 70-85 years with acute or convalescent COVID-19. This rearrangement joins TRBV10-3 to TRBJ2-5; 7 positions match TRBD2. The sequencing input was peripheral blood. The CDR3 here is CAISDTSGASGQETQYF. CDR3 nucleotides: TGTGCCATCAGTGATACATCCGGGGCTAGCGGCCAAGAGACCCAGTACTTC.